This paragraph reports one T cell receptor (beta chain). This entry is derived from a study of blood T cell repertoires in COVID-19. The overall study: Both acute and convalescent COVID-19 samples were obtained from the United States, Italy and Spain. T cells, B-cell-depleted T cells, or PBMCs supplied cDNA or gDNA.

Sequenced by immunoSEQ multiplex PCR; TCRdb stores in-frame clones only, minus some. In the table there are a few hundred thousand clones, around 85% of which are singletons. Researchers sorted participants into cohorts using their self-reported clinical history. This TCR came from a woman aged 25 to 39 who had recovered from COVID-19. Material: PBMCs or T cells enriched from blood (not recorded which).

DNA of the CDR3: TGTGCCAGCAGTTTATCTAGTCCTTATGAGCAGTTCTTC. This translates into CASSLSSPYEQFF. V and J are TRBV28 and TRBJ2-1; D is unclear. Trimming shortened V by 1 base and J by 8 bases, and 9 bases separated the two germline ends. Germline loops: CDR1 MDHEN, CDR2 SYDVKM. The CDR3 length is 13 residues.